The source of this T cell receptor (beta chain) is a study of Tregs in tolerant kidney transplant recipients. Looking at the study overall: Antibodies separated recipient from donor cells. Study results and limitations: Activated donor B cell expansion appeared to reveal the most relevant donor-specific TCRbeta repertoire.

Regarding this clone: Its antigen is undetermined.

Repertoires were generated with immunoSEQ multiplex PCR, while TCRdb's copy carries only in-frame clones and drops some. The data show about 44,000 clones, with roughly 96% seen just once and more than 0.35% held by the top ten. The length of the CDR3 is 14 residues. Germline loops: CDR1 SGHAT, CDR2 FQNNGV. V was cut by 5 bases and J by 2 bases, with 13 bases left in between. The V and J genes are TRBV11-2 and TRBJ2-7; D assignment may be TRBD1 or TRBD2 (5 bases each). This TCR derives from a human donor in good health. Sequences were obtained from Tregs from blood cultured with allogeneic cells. CDR3 in amino acids: CASSAARGPYEQYF. The CDR3 bases are TGTGCCAGCAGCGCGGCCCGGGGCCCCTACGAGCAGTACTTC. The full variable domain, its missing parts supplied by reference TRBV11-2 and TRBJ2-7, is EAGVAQSPRYKIIEKRQSVAFWCNPISGHATLYWYQQILGQGPKLLIQFQNNGVVDDSQLPKDRFSAERLKGVDSTLKIQPAKLEDSAVYLCASSAARGPYEQYFGPGTRLTVT.